These 8 T cell receptor beta chains came from one sample sequenced in a study of cytomegalovirus exposure and HLA in healthy donors. In the PCR, 60 Vbeta and 13 Jbeta primers were used. Libraries were prepared by immunoSEQ multiplex PCR; TCRdb keeps only in-frame clonotypes and omits some of them. The sample has approximately 160,000 clones, roughly four fifths seen once. Sequences were obtained from PBMCs. These receptors all come from a woman aged 45-60 years in good health and CMV-seropositive.

On this clone: Other nucleotide sequences in the sample specify the same CDR3. The chain is built from TRBV2 and TRBJ1-4; tentatively, D is TRBD1 (6 bases). The V end lost 7 bases, the J end lost 7 bases, and 19 bases lay between the germline ends. This CDR3 comprises 15 residues. CDR1 and CDR2 from the germline V gene are SNHLY and FYNNEI. CDR3 loop: CASIGTGSRGEKLFF. The CDR3 coding sequence is TGTGCCAGCATTGGAACAGGGAGTCGAGGTGAAAAACTGTTTTTT.

The chain has TRBV5-1 and TRBJ2-1; a weak D match, TRBD1 (6 bases). The CDR3 is 13 amino acids. V gave up 4 bases and J gave up 8 bases, with 13 bases separating them. The V gene's germline CDR1 is SGHRS and CDR2 YFSETQ. DNA of the CDR3: TGCGCCAGCAGCGCGACAGGTCCCTATGAGCAGTTCTTC. This sequence encodes CASSATGPYEQFF.

This clone was observed a handful of times. This sequence joins TRBV11-2 and TRBJ2-5; 9 bases align to TRBD1. The CDR3 has 14 amino acids. V was clipped by 6 bases and J by 5 bases; unmatched bases: 7. The germline V gene has CDR1 SGHAT and CDR2 FQNNGV. The chain's CDR3 is CASRSRTGVETQYF. The CDR3 DNA follows: TGTGCCAGCAGATCAAGGACAGGGGTGGAGACCCAGTACTTC.

This chain links TRBV10-1 with TRBJ1-1, with D possibly TRBD1 on 6 matching bases. Between the trimmed V and J ends, which lost 0 bases and 4 bases, there was a span of 12 bases. The germline V gene has CDR1 WNHNN and CDR2 SYGVQD (reference sequence). The CDR3 is 15 amino acids. The CDR3 coding sequence is TGCGCCAGCAGTGAGTCGTCAGGGGTAGGCACTGAAGCTTTCTTT. This codes for CASSESSGVGTEAFF.

This clone was picked up a small number of times. J is TRBJ2-7 and V is TRBV4-2, with TRBD1 matching over 9 bases. There are 14 residues in the CDR3. The germline CDR1 and CDR2 sequences are LGHNA and YNFKEQ. The V gene end was trimmed by 2 bases and the J gene end by 5 bases; junction bases not matched to a gene: 4. The CDR3 region has the DNA TGTGCCAGCAGCCAATGGACAGGGGACCACGAGCAGTACTTC. Protein product: CASSQWTGDHEQYF.

This chain connects TRBV7-9 to TRBJ2-3; 12 bases fit TRBD2. Trimming at V came to 4 bases and at J to 6 bases, leaving 2 bases not matched to a gene. The CDR3 covers 14 residues. Germline CDR1 SEHNR, CDR2 FQNEAQ (reference sequence). The CDR3 protein is CASSSGTSGDTQYF. CDR3 sequence (DNA): TGTGCCAGCAGCTCCGGGACTAGCGGGGATACGCAGTATTTT.

The CDR3 reads CASSEATQGYGASYGYTF. The DNA of the CDR3 is TGTGCCAGCAGTGAAGCGACACAGGGGTATGGCGCGAGCTATGGCTACACCTTC. V is TRBV6-1 and J is TRBJ1-2; TRBD1 aligns across 7 bases. This CDR3 contains 18 residues. J was trimmed by 4 bases and V by 0 bases; bases with no gene match: 14. Germline assignment: CDR1 MNHNS and CDR2 SASEGT.

The V gene is TRBV10-2, the J gene TRBJ1-6; D remains unclear. Germline V lookup: CDR1 WSHSY, CDR2 SAAADI. The CDR3 totals 14 residues. The V and J ends lost 6 bases and 1 base respectively, with 7 bases between them. Written as DNA, the CDR3 is TGCGCCAGCAGAACGGGTTCCTATAATTCACCCCTCCACTTT. Protein product: CASRTGSYNSPLHF.